Following are 31 T cell receptor beta chains from one sample sequenced in a study of OX40 agonist ivuxolimab in advanced cancers. Assay: immunoSEQ multiplex PCR; the TCRdb copy retains only in-frame clones and omits some. This sample has approximately 30,000 clones, with 80% to 90% found just once. Specimen: CD4+ or CD8+ T cells sorted from blood, collected in a trial of the OX40 agonist ivuxolimab. The receptors were gathered from an adult with an advanced solid tumor such as melanoma, head and neck, liver or kidney cancer.

This sequence joins TRBV29-1 and TRBJ1-5; D is unresolved. The CDR3 is 15 amino acids. The V gene's germline CDR1 is SQVTM and CDR2 ANQGSEA. Trimming removed 1 base at V and 1 base at J, with 11 bases between. The CDR3 DNA sequence: TGCAGCGTTGAAGTGGGAGGGAACAGCAATCAGCCCCAGCATTTT. It yields the protein CSVEVGGNSNQPQHF.

This sequence joins TRBV6-1 and TRBJ2-1, with 13 nucleotides matching TRBD2. This CDR3 comprises 15 residues. Trimming cost V 1 base and J 8 bases; bases outside gene matches: 2. CDR1 and CDR2 from the germline V gene are MNHNS and SASEGT. CDR3 in amino acids: CASSEGTSGSHEQFF. In nucleotides, the CDR3 is TGTGCCAGCAGTGAAGGGACTAGCGGGAGCCATGAGCAGTTCTTC.

The chain uses TRBV9 and TRBJ1-2; D gene uncertain. Germline CDR1 SGDLS, CDR2 YYNGEE. The ends were cut back, 0 bases at V and 7 bases at J, with 16 bases in the middle. The CDR3 runs 15 residues. The CDR3 here is CASSVEGTPWGGYTF. CDR3 nucleotides: TGTGCCAGCAGCGTAGAGGGAACCCCCTGGGGTGGCTACACCTTC. Based on the CDR3 plus reference TRBV9 and TRBJ1-2, the full variable domain is DSGVTQTPKHLITATGQRVTLRCSPRSGDLSVYWYQQSLDQGLQFLIQYYNGEERAKGNILERFSAQQFPDLHSELNLSSLELGDSALYFCASSVEGTPWGGYTFGSGTRLTVV.

This chain joins TRBV11-2 and TRBJ2-1, with D unclear. The CDR3 spans 12 residues. Germline V gene data show CDR1 as SGHAT and CDR2 as FQNNGV. Trimming took off 4 bases at V and 8 bases at J, with 9 bases between the two ends. In DNA form, the CDR3 reads TGTGCCAGCAGCTCCCTTGAGTATGAGCAGTTCTTC. This gives the protein CASSSLEYEQFF.

This clone was counted a single time. The chain combines TRBV6-5 with TRBJ1-2; 7 bases are shared with TRBD1. Unmatched junction bases numbered 5, after V lost 6 bases and J lost 4 bases. The CDR3 runs to 13 residues. Germline V gene lookup returns CDR1 MNHEY and CDR2 SVGAGI. The CDR3, as DNA: TGTGCCAGCAGCCTACAGGGGTCCTATGGCTACACCTTC. Protein: CASSLQGSYGYTF.

This sequence joins TRBV28 and TRBJ2-5, with D hard to call. The J call may not be correct, given that the DNA end is closer to TRBJ2-7. The CDR3 spans 14 residues. CDR1 is MDHEN, CDR2 SYDVKM, per germline. Written as DNA, the CDR3 is TGTGCCAGCAGTTCCCGTGGACCCCTCTACGAGCAGTACTTC. It is translated as CASSSRGPLYEQYF.

This clone appeared once. The chain joins TRBV5-5 to TRBJ2-3; D is undetermined. The V and J ends lost 4 bases and 2 bases respectively, with 14 bases between them. Looked up from germline, CDR1 is SGHKS and CDR2 is YYEKEE (reference sequence). This CDR3 region has 15 residues. The CDR3 DNA sequence: TGTGCCAGCAGCCTGCGCAGAGGCTTCACAGATACGCAGTATTTT. This sequence encodes CASSLRRGFTDTQYF. The whole variable domain, remainder taken from reference TRBV5-5 and TRBJ2-3, is DAGVTQSPTHLIKTRGQQVTLRCSPISGHKSVSWYQQVLGQGPQFIFQYYEKEERGRGNFPDRFSARQFPNYSSELNVNALLLGDSALYLCASSLRRGFTDTQYFGPGTRLTVL.

The gene calls are TRBV9 and TRBJ2-1; D remains unclear. Trimming removed 0 bases at V and 6 bases at J, with 7 bases between. The CDR3 is 13 residues long. Germline V CDR1 and CDR2: SGDLS, YYNGEE. The CDR3 DNA reads as TGTGCCAGCAGCGTAGATAGTCGCAATGAGCAGTTCTTC. Amino acid sequence: CASSVDSRNEQFF. The full variable domain, rest sourced from reference TRBV9 and TRBJ2-1, is DSGVTQTPKHLITATGQRVTLRCSPRSGDLSVYWYQQSLDQGLQFLIQYYNGEERAKGNILERFSAQQFPDLHSELNLSSLELGDSALYFCASSVDSRNEQFFGPGTRLTVL.

V usage is TRBV6-6 and J usage is TRBJ2-7; 10 bases are shared with TRBD1. The CDR3 has 15 amino acids. Looked up from germline, CDR1 is MNHNY and CDR2 is SVGAGI (reference sequence). V shed 4 bases, J shed 3 bases, and the junction held 6 bases outside the gene matches. This chain's CDR3 is CASSSGTGVYYEQYF. Here the CDR3 DNA reads TGTGCCAGCAGTTCCGGGACAGGGGTATACTACGAGCAGTACTTC.

This clone was seen just once. V and J are TRBV29-1 and TRBJ1-1, with unresolved D. This CDR3 region has 13 residues. Germline CDR1 reads SQVTM; CDR2 reads ANQGSEA. Trimming took off 5 bases at V and 0 bases at J, with 10 bases between the two ends. The CDR3 DNA reads as TGCAGCGTTCTAGGGTTAATGAACACTGAAGCTTTCTTT. Translated, it gives CSVLGLMNTEAFF. Supplemented by reference TRBV29-1 and TRBJ1-1, the full variable domain reads SAVISQKPSRDICQRGTSLTIQCQVDSQVTMMFWYRQQPGQSLTLIATANQGSEATYESGFVIDKFPISRPNLTFSTLTVSNMSPEDSSIYLCSVLGLMNTEAFFGQGTRLTVV.

The chain joins TRBV9 to TRBJ2-1; D is tentatively TRBD1 or TRBD2 (6 bases each). V was shortened by 4 bases and J by 0 bases, with 20 bases between the two germline ends. The germline V gene has CDR1 SGDLS and CDR2 YYNGEE. The CDR3 length is 18 residues. CDR3 sequence (DNA): TGTGCCAGCAGCCACCTCATGCGTGGAGGGGGCTCCTACAATGAGCAGTTCTTC. Amino acids: CASSHLMRGGGSYNEQFF.

As for this clone: The same CDR3 can be traced to other DNA sequences in this sample. The gene calls are TRBV30 and TRBJ2-2; D is possibly TRBD1 (6 bases). CDR1 is GTSNPN, CDR2 SVGIG, per germline (reference sequence). Trimming took 4 bases from V and 7 from J, leaving 10 bases between them. This CDR3 comprises 12 residues. CDR3 region: CAWTRGVGELFF. CDR3 nucleotide sequence: TGTGCCTGGACCAGGGGTGTCGGGGAGCTGTTTTTT.

A word on this clone: Distinct nucleotide sequences in the sample also encode this CDR3. This chain joins TRBV19 and TRBJ2-5; no clear D. Germline V gene lookup returns CDR1 LNHDA and CDR2 SQIVND (reference sequence). The V end lost 1 base, the J end lost 2 bases, and 2 bases lay between the germline ends. The CDR3 length is 12 residues. The CDR3 DNA is TGTGCCAGTAGTATAGGGCAAGAGACCCAGTACTTC. Translating gives CASSIGQETQYF.

J is TRBJ1-3 and V is TRBV30; a weak D match, TRBD1 (6 bases). Trimming stripped 4 bases from V and 7 bases from J, with 17 bases between. The CDR3 sequence is 14 residues long. Germline V gene lookup returns CDR1 GTSNPN and CDR2 SVGIG (reference sequence). The CDR3, as DNA: TGTGCCTGGAAAAGGACAGTGGGAGGGAACACCATATATTTT. Translated, it gives CAWKRTVGGNTIYF.

The CDR3 protein is CASSYRDRVTEAFF. DNA for the CDR3: TGTGCCAGCAGTTACCGGGACAGGGTGACTGAAGCTTTCTTT. V is TRBV6-5 and J is TRBJ1-1; 9 nucleotides align to TRBD1. Germline V gene lookup returns CDR1 MNHEY and CDR2 SVGAGI. This CDR3 has 14 residues. V lost 2 bases to trimming and J lost 5 bases; unmatched junction nucleotides: 3.

The genes are TRBV4-1 and TRBJ2-2; tentative D call: TRBD2 (5 bases). V dropped 2 bases and J dropped 4 bases, with 11 bases sitting between them. From germline, CDR1 is MGHRA and CDR2 YSYEKL. This CDR3 is built from 15 residues. The CDR3 DNA is TGCGCCAGCAGCCAAAGGGCCCGGGGCACCGGGGAGCTGTTTTTT. Translation: CASSQRARGTGELFF.

This clone showed up just once. The chain recombines TRBV11-2 with TRBJ2-5, with D unclear. The DNA end is a closer match to TRBJ2-7, so the J assignment may be wrong. This CDR3 has 14 residues. The V gene's germline CDR1 is SGHAT and CDR2 FQNNGV. CDR3 DNA sequence: TGTGCCAGCAGCTTAGGAGGACCCACCTACGAGCAGTACTTC. Its protein product is CASSLGGPTYEQYF.

The chain uses TRBV27 and TRBJ1-1; D gene unclear. Germline CDR1 MNHEY, CDR2 SMNVEV (reference sequence). V was clipped by 2 bases and J by 1 base, with 11 bases between them. The CDR3 spans 15 residues. CDR3 sequence: CASSLRWAENTEAFF. For the CDR3, the DNA is TGTGCCAGCAGTTTACGATGGGCCGAGAACACTGAAGCTTTCTTT.

The chain links TRBV29-1 to TRBJ1-2, with unresolved D. V was cut by 6 bases and J by 4 bases, with 12 bases left in between. CDR1 and CDR2 (germline): SQVTM, ANQGSEA. The CDR3 length is 12 residues. CDR3 nucleotides: TGCAGCGTCGCTACCAGAGCCTATGGCTACACCTTC. Translating it yields CSVATRAYGYTF. Filled out from reference TRBV29-1 and TRBJ1-2, the complete variable domain reads SAVISQKPSRDICQRGTSLTIQCQVDSQVTMMFWYRQQPGQSLTLIATANQGSEATYESGFVIDKFPISRPNLTFSTLTVSNMSPEDSSIYLCSVATRAYGYTFGSGTRLTVV.

This rearrangement joins TRBV19 to TRBJ1-1; possible D gene TRBD1, 5 bases. V shed 5 bases and J shed 4 bases, with 20 bases lying between them. The CDR3 totals 16 residues. Per germline, CDR1 LNHDA and CDR2 SQIVND (reference sequence). Here the CDR3 reads CASSQMGVPGGTEAFF. The CDR3, as DNA: TGTGCCAGTAGTCAGATGGGGGTTCCTGGGGGCACTGAAGCTTTCTTT.

The chain couples TRBV4-3 to TRBJ1-2, with 8 bases that match TRBD1. This CDR3 contains 15 residues. J gave up 7 bases and V 0 bases, and 7 bases lay outside the gene matches. Germline loops: CDR1 LGHNA, CDR2 YSLEER. CDR3 region: CASSQDQGAGSGYTF. CDR3 coding DNA: TGCGCCAGCAGCCAAGATCAGGGGGCAGGTAGTGGCTACACCTTC.

The genes are TRBV29-1 and TRBJ2-7, with D possibly matching TRBD2 (7 bases). CDR1 is SQVTM and CDR2 is ANQGSEA in the germline V gene. Trimming cost V 1 base and J 5 bases, with 18 bases left between them. This CDR3 spans 15 amino acids. CDR3 sequence: CSVEVGGAPTHEQYF. The CDR3, as DNA: TGCAGCGTTGAAGTAGGGGGGGCACCCACCCACGAGCAGTACTTC.

The chain has TRBV27 and TRBJ2-2, with a possible D match to TRBD1 (5 bases). V shed 4 bases and J shed 1 base, with 10 bases lying between them. Germline CDR1 and CDR2: MNHEY and SMNVEV (reference sequence). CDR3 length: 15 amino acids. CDR3 residues: CASSSHDRNTGELFF. The CDR3 DNA follows: TGTGCCAGCAGTTCCCACGACAGGAACACCGGGGAGCTGTTTTTT.

The V call is TRBV11-3, the J call TRBJ2-1; either TRBD1 or TRBD2 may fit D (6 bases each). In germline, CDR1 is SGHNT, CDR2 YENEEA. The CDR3 covers 18 residues. V was pared by 4 bases and J by 3 bases, with 22 bases between. Written as DNA, the CDR3 is TGTGCCAGCAGCTCGGTTTCTAGCGCCCGAGGGGGCTACAATGAGCAGTTCTTC. It codes for CASSSVSSARGGYNEQFF.

The chain links TRBV9 to TRBJ2-1; D remains ambiguous. Trimming took 5 bases from V and 10 from J, leaving 10 bases between them. Germline CDR1 is SGDLS and CDR2 is YYNGEE. The CDR3 runs 11 residues. The CDR3 coding sequence is TGTGCCAGCAGTCCCTCAGACGAGCAGTTCTTC. This sequence encodes CASSPSDEQFF.

The chain joins TRBV7-9 to TRBJ2-7; 9 bases line up with TRBD1. Germline CDR1 and CDR2: SEHNR and FQNEAQ (reference sequence). The J segment lost 5 bases and the V segment lost 3 bases, leaving 11 bases of the junction unmatched. The CDR3 contains 16 residues. The CDR3 protein is CASSFGYRDRADEQYF. CDR3 nucleotide sequence: TGTGCCAGCAGCTTTGGATACCGGGACAGGGCGGACGAGCAGTACTTC. The whole variable domain, remainder taken from reference TRBV7-9 and TRBJ2-7, is DTGVSQNPRHKITKRGQNVTFRCDPISEHNRLYWYRQTLGQGPEFLTYFQNEAQLEKSRLLSDRFSAERPKGSFSTLEIQRTEQGDSAMYLCASSFGYRDRADEQYFGPGTRLTVT.

The V call is TRBV4-1, the J call TRBJ2-1, with D perhaps matching TRBD1 (6 bases). Germline CDR1 MGHRA, CDR2 YSYEKL. Between the trimmed V and J ends, which lost 5 bases and 5 bases, there was a span of 13 bases. This CDR3 has 14 residues. CDR3 loop: CASSVRGIDNEQFF. CDR3 nucleotide sequence: TGCGCCAGCAGCGTCAGGGGCATCGACAATGAGCAGTTCTTC.

This chain links TRBV9 with TRBJ2-5; perhaps TRBD2 as D (6 bases). The CDR3 runs to 14 residues. The germline V gene encodes CDR1 SGDLS and CDR2 YYNGEE. V was cut by 0 bases and J by 2 bases, with 8 bases left in between. The CDR3 spells CASSVGAGQETQYF. The CDR3 DNA follows: TGTGCCAGCAGCGTAGGGGCGGGGCAAGAGACCCAGTACTTC.

The chain is built from TRBV7-9 and TRBJ2-1, with D uncertain. Between the trimmed V and J ends, which lost 1 base and 8 bases, there was a span of 0 bases. The CDR3 extends over 10 amino acids. The germline V gene has CDR1 SEHNR and CDR2 FQNEAQ (reference sequence). CDR3 DNA sequence: TGTGCCAGCAGCTTAGATGAGCAGTTCTTC. It translates to CASSLDEQFF.

The V and J genes are TRBV30 and TRBJ2-7; D tentatively reads TRBD1 or TRBD2 (5 bases each). V shed 7 bases and J shed 2 bases, with 9 bases lying between them. The CDR3 runs 11 residues. Germline CDR1 GTSNPN, CDR2 SVGIG (reference sequence). The CDR3 region has the DNA TGTGCCTCGGGACCGACCTACGAGCAGTACTTC. Protein product: CASGPTYEQYF.

V is TRBV7-6 and J is TRBJ2-1, with 10 positions matching TRBD2. The junction had 12 bases not matched to a gene; V was cut back by 1 base and J by 6 bases. Germline lookup yields CDR1 SGHVS and CDR2 FNYEAQ. The length of the CDR3 is 18 residues. The CDR3 nucleotides are TGTGCCAGCAGCTTAGTTATCCCTAGCGGGAGTAGAGGCAATGAGCAGTTCTTC. Translated: CASSLVIPSGSRGNEQFF. Together with reference TRBV7-6 and TRBJ2-1, the CDR3 gives the full variable domain: GAGVSQSPRYKVTKRGQDVALRCDPISGHVSLYWYRQALGQGPEFLTYFNYEAQQDKSGLPNDRFSAERPEGSISTLTIQRTEQRDSAMYRCASSLVIPSGSRGNEQFFGPGTRLTVL.